This T cell receptor beta chain was captured in a study of cytomegalovirus exposure and HLA in healthy donors (dated by TCRdb to between 2016 and 2019). A note on the overall study: In an earlier analysis of some 610 of the donors, approximately 300 Gb of sequence data and some 120 million unique TCR beta sequences from roughly 180 million T cells were reported. Approximately 310 gigabases of sequencing data and 70 million to 100 million unique TCR sequences were included in an early release covering several hundred HLA-typed donors. Of the roughly 410 genotyped donors, more than 75% were placed in the genetic ancestry cluster associated with self-reported Caucasian donors. The study aimed to test whether signatures of past pathogen exposure could be identified by cataloging public T cell receptors. The T cell repertoires of several hundred subjects were profiled by immunosequencing and related to cytomegalovirus serostatus. In addition to the first cohort of 650 to 750 subjects, a separate validation cohort of 100 to 150 different subjects was used. High-throughput TCR immunosequencing, statistical association of individual TCRs with disease status, and machine learning were combined to predict cytomegalovirus infection status. In a later analysis, previously published TCR beta repertoires from 500 to 750 donors were re-analyzed and high-resolution HLA genotyping was added so that TCR occurrence patterns could be studied. In the later analysis, no new phenotypic data were used to find candidate immune exposures; instead, reliance was placed on TCR beta sequences and their occurrence across donors. To decide whether each TCR beta V gene segment behaved as functional or pseudogenic, an earlier analysis of some 600 of the donors relied on high-throughput TCR beta sequencing. Donor age, sex, ethnicity and CMV serostatus were collected together with the repertoire data. In a later genetic analysis, genome-wide SNP genotypes for about 60% of the 666 donors were used, and that subset was treated as a discovery cohort. Every repertoire in the discovery cohort had been generated on one and the same sequencing platform. HLA typing covered class I and class II loci at four-digit resolution. Typing coverage differed by locus: A, B, C, DRB1 and DQB1 were typed in about 620-630 donors, DQA1 in 522, DPA1 in over 600, and DPB1 in 450 to 480. About 5 DR-DQ haplotypes were handled as single units for association and clustering, since linkage in the cohort was strong. On average, around 240,000 unique TCR beta nucleotide sequences were sequenced per donor among about 400 genotyped donors of the cohort, with roughly 18% of those sequences being non-productive.

The cohort was made up of roughly 670 healthy bone marrow donors. At the time of sampling, all cohort members were nominally healthy, though unrecorded immune exposures were likely present. The donor tested CMV seronegative, placing the donor among the roughly 350 seronegative members of the cohort. A peripheral blood sample was provided by each donor, and peripheral blood mononuclear cells were used for TCR beta sequencing. Genomic DNA was extracted from the blood cell samples with the Qiagen DNeasy Blood Extraction Kit. Here is what the overall study found, with its caveats: According to a later analysis, TCR association rates differed among HLA loci, with DRB1 alleles showing the most associated TCRs and HLA-C alleles showing the fewest. Some IMGT-functional V segments, including TRBV6-2 and TRBV6-3, could not be distinguished by the 87-base-pair reads and were therefore excluded. The study listed 164 TCR beta chains as associated with cytomegalovirus. In this cohort, only TCR beta chains were sequenced, and detectable features were limited by the absence of alpha or paired-chain data. Compared with equally common non-associated chains, HLA-associated TCR beta chains in a later analysis were more clonally expanded and had lower generation probabilities. Sequencing depth was assumed to be roughly uniform across donors in the presence/absence analyses, though that assumption may not hold. Compared with the 666-donor mean, donors in an Asian-associated ancestry cluster had fewer N-insertions in productive TCRs, according to a later genetic analysis. According to a later analysis, most CMV-associated TCR beta chains appeared to be HLA-restricted, and the HLA associations seemed to be driven largely by CMV exposure. In a later analysis, 15,000 to 20,000 TCR beta sequences were associated with specific HLA alleles at a false discovery rate of 0.05. A cluster of highly shared sequence variants was judged likely to represent a technical artifact of the sequencing pipeline. Most TCR sequences were seen in very few donors, while some public TCRs were found in many individuals. Because HLA typing was missing for some donors at each locus, association tests included only the typed subset. In vitro tests confirmed that three of the cytomegalovirus-associated TCR beta chains recognize cytomegalovirus antigens. The only immune exposure information available for the cohort was CMV serostatus. A further reported finding was that TCR beta sequences accurately predicted the HLA-A and HLA-B alleles for most subjects in the first cohort. Linkage disequilibrium might explain the correlated functional status among segregating V segments, but an unknown experimental factor could not be excluded. An earlier analysis of around 540 of the donors showed that most TCR beta V segments appeared in productive rearrangements either about 90% or about 30% of the time, which broadly matched IMGT annotations. Strong co-occurrence of HLA alleles, especially DR and DQ, made assigning TCR associations to individual alleles difficult. Because counts were too low, roughly 17 rarely observed V segments, including chromosome 9 orphons, were left out of the earlier analysis of a few hundred of the donors. The authors suggested that the approach could potentially be extended to other disease states and immunological phenotypes. In both the original and validation cohorts, the classifier was reported to diagnose cytomegalovirus status with high specificity and sensitivity. A later analysis reported that several top co-occurrence clusters appeared linked to parvovirus B19, influenza, CMV and Epstein-Barr virus. In a later genetic analysis, a missense DCLRE1C variant was associated with V-gene and J-gene trimming of TCR beta chains, and the association was replicated in an independent cohort.

Turning to this clone: It lacks a known antigen. The sample holds no much larger clone one base away, and base qualities are not on file.

Receptor amplification or capture employed the immunoSEQ multiplex PCR assay. A mixture of 60 forward primers for TCR Vbeta segments and 13 reverse primers for TCR Jbeta segments was used in the multiplex PCR. The CDR3 region of rearranged TCR beta genes was amplified from genomic DNA by a multiplex PCR assay. Amplified TCR beta libraries were sequenced as 87-base-pair reads on the Illumina HiSeq System. The study's own analysis went as follows. A later analysis tallied about 77 million unique TCR beta chains across the 666 repertoires, and approximately 12 million of those chains were shared by two or more donors. A nearest-neighbor algorithm error-corrected the raw reads and collapsed the reads into unique sequences, merging closely related sequences to remove PCR and sequencing errors. V, D and J gene segments were assigned by aligning CDR3 sequences to IMGT reference sequences. For a sequence to be retained, a match of at least six nucleotides was required to both a V gene segment and a J gene segment. Rearrangements were called productive when the CDR3 lacked stop codons and stayed in frame with V and J; all others were non-productive. Following IMGT convention, CDR3 was defined as the stretch from the second conserved V-encoded cysteine to the conserved J-encoded phenylalanine. The earlier analysis of roughly 590 of the donors excluded any sequence lacking an unambiguous match to a single V gene segment. An earlier analysis of several hundred of the donors classified V segments as functional when productive rearrangements were above 56.7% and as segregating when the standard deviation between donors was above 5%. A statistical classification framework was built for diagnosing cytomegalovirus status from the catalog of TCR beta chain sequences. A later analysis assigned V and J genes by comparing TCR nucleotide sequences with IMGT/GENE-DB human TR gene sequences. A later analysis assigned CDR3 sequences and most-parsimonious VDJ recombination scenarios with the TCRdist pipeline. In a later analysis, each TCR beta chain was defined by its CDR3 amino acid sequence together with its V-gene family, and reads lacking a unique V-gene family were excluded. As a way to deal with suspected cross-contamination and a sequencing artifact, a later analysis dropped roughly 620 nucleotide sequences that were highly shared and had low generation probability. For each public chain, a later analysis derived a clonal expansion index from normalized ranks of inferred template counts within each repertoire. Generation probabilities in a later analysis came from a VDJ recombination model fitted to out-of-frame rearrangements, and those results were checked against IGoR. In a later analysis, hypergeometric tests were used to score TCR-TCR, TCR-HLA and TCR-CMV co-occurrence, with a repertoire-size bias correction applied to TCR pairs. False discovery rates were estimated in a later analysis by permuting HLA or CMV assignments 20 times. In a later analysis, co-occurring TCRs were grouped with DBSCAN, and TCRdist sequence similarity was added when clustering was performed within HLA-allele-positive subsets. For co-occurrence clustering, repertoires with fewer than 30,000 or more than 120,000 public chains were excluded, along with about five repertoires with anomalous nucleotide sharing. Sourced from immuneACCESS, this table was stored by TCRdb with only in-frame sequences that have V and J called. A share of the clones is absent; for the studies checked, an unresolved V gene accounts for under half, and the remainder has no known explanation. The V and J calls and clone size come from that table; D and trimming were worked out from the DNA. In all, the sample holds some 180,000 clones, and 70% to 75% of those were seen once. The ten largest account for around 3% of the sample.

The germline ends are 13 bases apart after V is trimmed by 3 bases and J by 4 bases. The CDR3, cysteine through phenylalanine, is 15 amino acids long. The only DNA kept is the CDR3, 45 bases in frame from the first base. The germline V gene specifies SGHVS as CDR1 and FQNEAQ as CDR2. The sequenced sample consisted of PBMCs. This TCR derives from a male donor in good health and CMV-seronegative. The V and J segments used are TRBV7-8 and TRBJ2-1; D gene: possibly TRBD1, on 6 matching bases. The CDR3 corresponds to CASSLGDIQYNEQFF. At the DNA level, the sequence is TGTGCCAGCAGCTTGGGGGACATTCAGTACAATGAGCAGTTCTTC.